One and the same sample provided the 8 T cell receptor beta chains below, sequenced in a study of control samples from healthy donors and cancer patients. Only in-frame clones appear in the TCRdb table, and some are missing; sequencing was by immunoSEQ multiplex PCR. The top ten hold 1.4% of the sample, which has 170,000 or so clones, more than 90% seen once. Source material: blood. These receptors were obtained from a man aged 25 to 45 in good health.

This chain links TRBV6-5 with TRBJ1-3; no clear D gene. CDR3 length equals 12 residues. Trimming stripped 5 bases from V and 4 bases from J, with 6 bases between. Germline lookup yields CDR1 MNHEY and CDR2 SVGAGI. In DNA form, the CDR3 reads TGTGCCAGCAGTCTGGCCGGAAACACCATATATTTT. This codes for CASSLAGNTIYF.

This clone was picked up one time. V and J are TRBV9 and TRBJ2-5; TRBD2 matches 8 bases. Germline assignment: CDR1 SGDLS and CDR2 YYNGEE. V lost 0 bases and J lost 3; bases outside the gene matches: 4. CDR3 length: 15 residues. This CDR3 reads CASSVGGLAEETQYF. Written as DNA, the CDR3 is TGTGCCAGCAGCGTAGGAGGACTAGCCGAAGAGACCCAGTACTTC.

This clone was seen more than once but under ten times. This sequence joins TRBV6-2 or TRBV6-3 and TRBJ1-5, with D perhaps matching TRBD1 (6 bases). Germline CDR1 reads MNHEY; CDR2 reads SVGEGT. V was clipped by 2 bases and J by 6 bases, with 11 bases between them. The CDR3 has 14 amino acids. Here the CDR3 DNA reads TGTGCCAGCAGTTACGCGGGGGGCTTTCAGCCCCAGCATTTT. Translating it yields CASSYAGGFQPQHF.

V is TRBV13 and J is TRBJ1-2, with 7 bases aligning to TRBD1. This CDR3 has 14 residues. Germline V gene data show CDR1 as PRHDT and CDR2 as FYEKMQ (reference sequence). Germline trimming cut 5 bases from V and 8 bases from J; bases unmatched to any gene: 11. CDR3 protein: CASSPGTAPGGYTF. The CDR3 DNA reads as TGTGCCAGCAGCCCGGGGACAGCGCCGGGGGGCTACACCTTC.

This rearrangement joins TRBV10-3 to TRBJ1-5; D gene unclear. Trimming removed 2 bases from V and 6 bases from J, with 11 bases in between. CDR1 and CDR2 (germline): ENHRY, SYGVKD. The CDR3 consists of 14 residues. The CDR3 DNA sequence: TGTGCCATCAGTGAGGCAGAGCGCGGTCAGCCCCAGCATTTT. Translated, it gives CAISEAERGQPQHF.

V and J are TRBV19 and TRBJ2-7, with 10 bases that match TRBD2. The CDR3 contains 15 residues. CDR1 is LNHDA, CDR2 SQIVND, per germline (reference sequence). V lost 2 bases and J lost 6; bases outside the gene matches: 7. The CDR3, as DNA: TGTGCCAGTAGTATAACCACTAGCGGGAAATCCGAGCAGTACTTC. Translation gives CASSITTSGKSEQYF. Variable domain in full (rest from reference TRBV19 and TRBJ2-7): DGGITQSPKYLFRKEGQNVTLSCEQNLNHDAMYWYRQDPGQGLRLIYYSQIVNDFQKGDIAEGYSVSREKKESFPLTVTSAQKNPTAFYLCASSITTSGKSEQYFGPGTRLTVT.

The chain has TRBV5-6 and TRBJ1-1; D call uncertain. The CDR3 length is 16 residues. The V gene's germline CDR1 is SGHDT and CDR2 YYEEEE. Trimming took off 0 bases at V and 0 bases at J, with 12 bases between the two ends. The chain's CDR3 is CASSLAASAVNTEAFF. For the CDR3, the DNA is TGTGCCAGCAGCTTGGCTGCTTCCGCGGTGAACACTGAAGCTTTCTTT. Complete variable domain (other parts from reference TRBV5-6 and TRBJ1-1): DAGVTQSPTHLIKTRGQQVTLRCSPKSGHDTVSWYQQALGQGPQFIFQYYEEEERQRGNFPDRFSGHQFPNYSSELNVNALLLGDSALYLCASSLAASAVNTEAFFGQGTRLTVV.

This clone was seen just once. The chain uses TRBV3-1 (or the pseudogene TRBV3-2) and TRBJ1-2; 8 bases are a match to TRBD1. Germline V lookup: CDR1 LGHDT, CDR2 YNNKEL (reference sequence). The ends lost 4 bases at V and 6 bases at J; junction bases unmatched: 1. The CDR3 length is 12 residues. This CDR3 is CASSRTGNGYTF. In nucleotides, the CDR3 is TGTGCCAGCAGCCGGACAGGGAATGGCTACACCTTC.